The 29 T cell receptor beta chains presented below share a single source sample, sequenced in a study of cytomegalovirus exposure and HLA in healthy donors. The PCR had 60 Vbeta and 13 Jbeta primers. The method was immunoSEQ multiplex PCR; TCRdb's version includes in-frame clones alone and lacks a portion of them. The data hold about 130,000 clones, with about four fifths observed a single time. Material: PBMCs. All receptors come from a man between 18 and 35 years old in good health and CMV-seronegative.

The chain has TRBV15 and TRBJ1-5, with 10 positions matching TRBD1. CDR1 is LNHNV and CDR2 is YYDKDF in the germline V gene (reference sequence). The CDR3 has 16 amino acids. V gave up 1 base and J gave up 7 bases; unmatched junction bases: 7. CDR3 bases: TGTGCCACCAGCAGAGTTGACAGGGGGCGCCGACAGCCCCAGCATTTT. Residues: CATSRVDRGRRQPQHF.

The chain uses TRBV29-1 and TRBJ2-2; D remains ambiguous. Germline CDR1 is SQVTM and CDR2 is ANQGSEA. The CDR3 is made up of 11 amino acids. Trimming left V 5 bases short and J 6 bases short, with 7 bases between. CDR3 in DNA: TGCAGCGTTAGAGTCCCCGGGGAGCTGTTTTTT. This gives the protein CSVRVPGELFF.

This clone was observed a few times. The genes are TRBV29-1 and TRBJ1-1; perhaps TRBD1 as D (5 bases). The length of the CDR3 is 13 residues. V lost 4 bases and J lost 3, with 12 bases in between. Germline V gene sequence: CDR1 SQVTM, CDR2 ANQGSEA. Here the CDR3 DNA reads TGCAGCGTTGCGGCGGGGACCTACACTGAAGCTTTCTTT. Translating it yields CSVAAGTYTEAFF.

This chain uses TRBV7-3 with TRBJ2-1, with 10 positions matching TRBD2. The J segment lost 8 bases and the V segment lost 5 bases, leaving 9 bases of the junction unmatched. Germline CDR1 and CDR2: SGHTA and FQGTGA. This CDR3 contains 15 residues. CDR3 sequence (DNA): TGTGCCAGCAGCCCTACTAGCGGGACTGTCTATGAGCAGTTCTTC. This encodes CASSPTSGTVYEQFF.

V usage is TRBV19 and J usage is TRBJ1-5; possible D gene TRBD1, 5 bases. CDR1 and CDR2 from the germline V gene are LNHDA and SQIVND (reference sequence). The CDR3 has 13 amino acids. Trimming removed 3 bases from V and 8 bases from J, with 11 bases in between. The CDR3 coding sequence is TGTGCCAGTAGTATGGGGGGAGGGAAGCCCCAGCATTTT. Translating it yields CASSMGGGKPQHF.

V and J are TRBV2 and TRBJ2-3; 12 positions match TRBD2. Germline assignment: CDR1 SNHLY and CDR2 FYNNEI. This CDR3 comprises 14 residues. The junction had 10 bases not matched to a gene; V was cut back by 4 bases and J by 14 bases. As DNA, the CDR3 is TGTGCCAGCAGTGGGACTAGCGGGACCCGCGGTGGGTATTTT. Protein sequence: CASSGTSGTRGGYF.

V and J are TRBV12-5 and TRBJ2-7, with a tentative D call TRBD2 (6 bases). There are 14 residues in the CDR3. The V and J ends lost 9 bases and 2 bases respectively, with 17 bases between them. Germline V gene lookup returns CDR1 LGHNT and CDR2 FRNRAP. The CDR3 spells CARAWSGVTYEQYV. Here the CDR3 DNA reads TGTGCTAGGGCTTGGTCGGGGGTTACCTACGAGCAGTACGTC.

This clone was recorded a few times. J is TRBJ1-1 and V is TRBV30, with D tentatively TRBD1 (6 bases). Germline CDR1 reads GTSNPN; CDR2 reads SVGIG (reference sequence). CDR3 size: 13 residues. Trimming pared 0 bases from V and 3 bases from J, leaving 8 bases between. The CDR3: CAWSVKGDTEAFF. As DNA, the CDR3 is TGTGCCTGGAGTGTAAAGGGGGACACTGAAGCTTTCTTT.

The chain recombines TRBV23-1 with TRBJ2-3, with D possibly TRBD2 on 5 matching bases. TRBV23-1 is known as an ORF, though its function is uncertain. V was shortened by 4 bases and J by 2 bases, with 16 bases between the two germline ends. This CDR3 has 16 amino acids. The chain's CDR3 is CASSRGRSEFTDTQYF. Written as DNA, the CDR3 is TGCGCCAGCAGTCGAGGGAGAAGCGAATTCACAGATACGCAGTATTTT.

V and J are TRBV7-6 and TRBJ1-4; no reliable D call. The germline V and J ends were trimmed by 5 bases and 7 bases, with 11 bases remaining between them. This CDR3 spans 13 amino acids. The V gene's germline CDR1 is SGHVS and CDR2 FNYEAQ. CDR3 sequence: CASSPWAGEKLFF. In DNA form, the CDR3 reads TGTGCCAGCAGCCCATGGGCGGGTGAAAAACTGTTTTTT. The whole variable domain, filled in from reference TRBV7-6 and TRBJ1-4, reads GAGVSQSPRYKVTKRGQDVALRCDPISGHVSLYWYRQALGQGPEFLTYFNYEAQQDKSGLPNDRFSAERPEGSISTLTIQRTEQRDSAMYRCASSPWAGEKLFFGSGTQLSVL.

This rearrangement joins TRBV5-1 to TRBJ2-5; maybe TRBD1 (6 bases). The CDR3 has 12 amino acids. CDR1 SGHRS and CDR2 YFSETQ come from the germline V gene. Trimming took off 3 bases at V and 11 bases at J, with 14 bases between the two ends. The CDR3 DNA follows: TGCGCCAGCAGCTCAGAGGGGGAAAAGCAGTACTTC. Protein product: CASSSEGEKQYF.

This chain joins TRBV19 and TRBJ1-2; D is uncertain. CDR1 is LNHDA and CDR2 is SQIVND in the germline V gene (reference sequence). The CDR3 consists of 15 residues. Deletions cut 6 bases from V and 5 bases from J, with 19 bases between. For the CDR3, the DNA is TGTGCCAGTAGCCCTCTGGAGACTGCTCCTTATGGCTACACCTTC. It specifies CASSPLETAPYGYTF. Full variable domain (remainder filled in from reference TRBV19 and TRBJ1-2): DGGITQSPKYLFRKEGQNVTLSCEQNLNHDAMYWYRQDPGQGLRLIYYSQIVNDFQKGDIAEGYSVSREKKESFPLTVTSAQKNPTAFYLCASSPLETAPYGYTFGSGTRLTVV.

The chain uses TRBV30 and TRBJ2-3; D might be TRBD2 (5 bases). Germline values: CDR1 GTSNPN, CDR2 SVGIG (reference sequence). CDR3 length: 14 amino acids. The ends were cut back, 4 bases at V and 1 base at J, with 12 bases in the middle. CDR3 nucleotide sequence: TGTGCCTGGAAGGAGCGGACTGGCACAGATACGCAGTATTTT. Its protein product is CAWKERTGTDTQYF.

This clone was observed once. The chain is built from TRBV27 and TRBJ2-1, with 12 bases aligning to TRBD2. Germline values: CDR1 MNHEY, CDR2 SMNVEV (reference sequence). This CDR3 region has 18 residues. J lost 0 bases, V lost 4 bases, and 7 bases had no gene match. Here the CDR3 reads CASSSPKTSGSSYNEQFF. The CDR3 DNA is TGTGCCAGCAGTTCCCCCAAGACTAGCGGGAGCTCCTACAATGAGCAGTTCTTC.

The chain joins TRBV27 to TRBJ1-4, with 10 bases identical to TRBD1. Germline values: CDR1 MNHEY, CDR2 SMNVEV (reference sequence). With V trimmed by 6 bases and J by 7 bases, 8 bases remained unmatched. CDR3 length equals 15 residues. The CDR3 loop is CASSATGGLGEKLFF. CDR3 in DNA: TGTGCCAGCAGCGCGACAGGGGGCCTTGGTGAAAAACTGTTTTTT.

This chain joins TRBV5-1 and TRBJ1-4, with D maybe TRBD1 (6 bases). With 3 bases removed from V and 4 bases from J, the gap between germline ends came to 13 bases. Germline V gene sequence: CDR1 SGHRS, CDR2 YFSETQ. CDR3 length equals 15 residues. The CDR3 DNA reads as TGCGCCAGCAGCTCCAAGACAGGAGATAATGAAAAACTGTTTTTT. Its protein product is CASSSKTGDNEKLFF.

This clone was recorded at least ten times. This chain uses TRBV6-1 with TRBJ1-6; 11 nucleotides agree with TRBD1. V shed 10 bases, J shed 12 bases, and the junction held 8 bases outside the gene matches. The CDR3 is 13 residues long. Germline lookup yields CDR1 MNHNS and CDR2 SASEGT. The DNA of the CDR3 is TGTGCCACCTATGGGGGACAGGGGGAACCCCTCCACTTT. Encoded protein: CATYGGQGEPLHF.

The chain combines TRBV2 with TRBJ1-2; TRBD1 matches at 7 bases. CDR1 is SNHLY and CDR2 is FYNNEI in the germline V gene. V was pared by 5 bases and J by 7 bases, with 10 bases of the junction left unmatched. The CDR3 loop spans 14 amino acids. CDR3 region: CASSTRQGKSGYTF. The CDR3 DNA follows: TGTGCCAGCAGTACTAGACAGGGAAAAAGTGGCTACACCTTC.

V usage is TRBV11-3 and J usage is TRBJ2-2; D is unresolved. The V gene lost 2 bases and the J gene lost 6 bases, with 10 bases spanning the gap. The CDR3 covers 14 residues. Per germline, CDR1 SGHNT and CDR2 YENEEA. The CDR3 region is CASSLSVRSGELFF. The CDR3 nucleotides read TGTGCCAGCAGCTTATCTGTCCGTTCCGGGGAGCTGTTTTTT.

The CDR3 sequence: CAGDRESGANVLTF. In DNA form, the CDR3 reads TGTGCCGGAGACAGGGAGTCTGGGGCCAACGTCCTGACTTTC. J is TRBJ2-6 and V is TRBV30; 7 nucleotides align to TRBD1. Germline V CDR1 and CDR2: GTSNPN, SVGIG (reference sequence). This CDR3 has 14 amino acids. With V trimmed by 8 bases and J by 1 base, 5 bases remained unmatched.

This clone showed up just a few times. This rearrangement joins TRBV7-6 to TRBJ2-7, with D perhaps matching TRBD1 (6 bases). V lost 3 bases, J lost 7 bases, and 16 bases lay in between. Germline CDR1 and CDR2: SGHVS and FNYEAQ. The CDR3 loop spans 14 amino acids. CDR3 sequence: CASSLGTQGLEQYF. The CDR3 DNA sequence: TGTGCCAGCAGCTTGGGTACACAGGGTCTTGAGCAGTACTTC.

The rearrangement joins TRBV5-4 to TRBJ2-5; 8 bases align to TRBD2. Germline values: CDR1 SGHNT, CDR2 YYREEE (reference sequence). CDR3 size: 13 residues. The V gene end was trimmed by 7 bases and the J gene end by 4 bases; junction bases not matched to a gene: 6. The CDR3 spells CASAKGLAETQYF. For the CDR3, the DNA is TGTGCCAGCGCTAAAGGACTAGCAGAGACCCAGTACTTC.

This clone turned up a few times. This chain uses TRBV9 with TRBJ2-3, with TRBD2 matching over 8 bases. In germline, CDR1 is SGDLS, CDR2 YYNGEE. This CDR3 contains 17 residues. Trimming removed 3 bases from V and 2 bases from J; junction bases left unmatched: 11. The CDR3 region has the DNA TGTGCCAGCAGCGGCCACGGTTTTAGCGGGGTCACAGATACGCAGTATTTT. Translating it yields CASSGHGFSGVTDTQYF.

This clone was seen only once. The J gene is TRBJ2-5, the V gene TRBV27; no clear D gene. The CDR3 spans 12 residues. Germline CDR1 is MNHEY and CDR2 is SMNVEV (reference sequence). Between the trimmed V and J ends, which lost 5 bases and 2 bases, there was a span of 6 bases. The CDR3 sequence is CASSHTQETQYF. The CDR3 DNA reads TGTGCCAGCAGTCATACTCAAGAGACCCAGTACTTC.

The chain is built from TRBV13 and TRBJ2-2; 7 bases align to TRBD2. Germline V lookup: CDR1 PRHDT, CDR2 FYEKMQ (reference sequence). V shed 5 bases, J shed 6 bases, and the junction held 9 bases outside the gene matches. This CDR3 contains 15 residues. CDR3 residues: CASSETSSGSGELFF. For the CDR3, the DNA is TGTGCCAGCAGCGAAACGAGTAGCGGGTCCGGGGAGCTGTTTTTT.

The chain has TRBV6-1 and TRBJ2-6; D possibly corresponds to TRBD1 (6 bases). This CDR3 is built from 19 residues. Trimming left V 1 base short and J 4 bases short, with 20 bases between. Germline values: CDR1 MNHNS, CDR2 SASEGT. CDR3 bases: TGTGCCAGCAGTGAAGGGGTCAGCAGGGGTTCGGGAGGGGCCAACGTCCTGACTTTC. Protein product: CASSEGVSRGSGGANVLTF.

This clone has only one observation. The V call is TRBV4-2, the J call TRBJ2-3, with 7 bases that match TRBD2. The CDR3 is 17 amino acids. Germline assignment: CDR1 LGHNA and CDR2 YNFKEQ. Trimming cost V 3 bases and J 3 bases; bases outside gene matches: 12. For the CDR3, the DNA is TGTGCCAGCAGCCAGGCTGCCGGACTAGAGGTGACAGATACGCAGTATTTT. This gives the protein CASSQAAGLEVTDTQYF.

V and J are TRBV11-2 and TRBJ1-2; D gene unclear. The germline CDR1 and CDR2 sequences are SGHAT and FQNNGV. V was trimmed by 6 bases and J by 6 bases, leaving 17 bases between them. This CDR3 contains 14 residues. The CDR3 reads CASRGIREGDGYTF. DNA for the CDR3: TGTGCCAGCAGAGGGATCCGGGAGGGCGATGGCTACACCTTC.

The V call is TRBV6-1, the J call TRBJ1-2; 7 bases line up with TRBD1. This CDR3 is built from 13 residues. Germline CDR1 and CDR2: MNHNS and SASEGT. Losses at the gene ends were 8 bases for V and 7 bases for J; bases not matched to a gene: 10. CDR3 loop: CASVLDPGGGYTF. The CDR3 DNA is TGTGCCAGCGTACTGGACCCAGGGGGTGGCTACACCTTC.